One and the same sample provided the 11 T cell receptor beta chains below, sequenced in a study of blood T cell repertoires in COVID-19. Generated by immunoSEQ multiplex PCR, the TCRdb table keeps only in-frame clones and is missing some. This sample has about 140,000 clones, with about nine tenths found just once. The specimen was peripheral blood. The receptor set was obtained from a man aged 50-60 years with active or convalescent COVID-19.

This clone showed up just once. The CDR3 DNA follows: TGTGCCAGTAGACAAAGGACAGGTTCTATGAACACTGAAGCTTTCTTT. Amino acids: CASRQRTGSMNTEAFF. The V gene is TRBV19, the J gene TRBJ1-1; 7 bases line up with TRBD1. The CDR3 length is 16 residues. V gave up 6 bases and J gave up 0 bases; unmatched junction bases: 10. CDR1 and CDR2 from the germline V gene are LNHDA and SQIVND (reference sequence).

CDR3 sequence (DNA): TGTGCCAGCAGAGCCGGACAGCCGAACACTGAAGCTTTCTTT. It yields the protein CASRAGQPNTEAFF. The V call is TRBV9, the J call TRBJ1-1, with a weak D call TRBD1 (6 bases). This CDR3 is built from 14 residues. V lost 5 bases and J lost 1, with 12 bases in between. Germline CDR1 reads SGDLS; CDR2 reads YYNGEE. Combining the CDR3 with reference TRBV9 and TRBJ1-1 gives the whole variable domain DSGVTQTPKHLITATGQRVTLRCSPRSGDLSVYWYQQSLDQGLQFLIQYYNGEERAKGNILERFSAQQFPDLHSELNLSSLELGDSALYFCASRAGQPNTEAFFGQGTRLTVV.

This rearrangement joins TRBV6-5 to TRBJ2-7; the match to TRBD2 covers 13 bases. The CDR3 has 15 amino acids. With 6 bases clipped from V and 1 base from J, the junction kept 3 bases outside the gene matches. Germline CDR1 and CDR2: MNHEY and SVGAGI. Here the CDR3 reads CASRAGLAGSYEQYF. The CDR3 region has the DNA TGTGCCAGCAGGGCGGGACTAGCGGGGTCCTACGAGCAGTACTTC.

In this sample, this clone turned up a few times. This chain uses TRBV3-1 (or the pseudogene TRBV3-2) with TRBJ2-3; 7 bases are a match to TRBD1. In germline, CDR1 is LGHDT, CDR2 YNNKEL (reference sequence). The CDR3 consists of 16 residues. Germline trimming cut 1 base from V and 3 bases from J; bases unmatched to any gene: 7. This CDR3 reads CASSQVGHRGTDTQYF. CDR3 DNA sequence: TGTGCCAGCAGCCAAGTCGGGCACAGGGGAACAGATACGCAGTATTTT.

The chain links TRBV28 to TRBJ2-5; D is perhaps TRBD2 (7 bases). This CDR3 is built from 16 residues. Trimming left V 5 bases short and J 1 base short, with 17 bases between. Germline V gene lookup returns CDR1 MDHEN and CDR2 SYDVKM. The CDR3 region has the DNA TGTGCCAGCAGTCCGAACCGAGGGGGGGGCCAAGAGACCCAGTACTTC. Residues: CASSPNRGGGQETQYF.

As DNA, the CDR3 is TGTGCTAGTGGTTCCGGGACTAGCTCGTCTGAGCAGTTCTTC. It is translated as CASGSGTSSSEQFF. This sequence joins TRBV12-5 and TRBJ2-1; TRBD2 agrees at 9 bases. With V trimmed by 4 bases and J by 9 bases, 7 bases remained unmatched. This CDR3 has 14 residues. The germline V gene encodes CDR1 LGHNT and CDR2 FRNRAP.

This clone was counted once. The V call is TRBV5-4, the J call TRBJ2-1; 7 bases agree with TRBD2. CDR1 and CDR2 (germline): SGHNT, YYREEE (reference sequence). V lost 2 bases and J lost 2; bases outside the gene matches: 7. The CDR3 is 16 amino acids. In DNA, the CDR3 is TGTGCCAGCAGCTTTTACAGCGGGACGGCCTACAATGAGCAGTTCTTC. Amino acid sequence: CASSFYSGTAYNEQFF. The variable domain in full, completed from reference TRBV5-4 and TRBJ2-1, reads ETGVTQSPTHLIKTRGQQVTLRCSSQSGHNTVSWYQQALGQGPQFIFQYYREEENGRGNFPPRFSGLQFPNYSSELNVNALELDDSALYLCASSFYSGTAYNEQFFGPGTRLTVL.

V and J are TRBV28 and TRBJ2-5; 9 nucleotides agree with TRBD1. This CDR3 spans 15 amino acids. V was pared by 6 bases and J by 3 bases, with 8 bases of the junction left unmatched. Germline CDR1 and CDR2: MDHEN and SYDVKM. In DNA form, the CDR3 reads TGTGCCAGCAGACCCGGGACAGGGATAAAAGAGACCCAGTACTTC. Its protein is CASRPGTGIKETQYF.

V usage is TRBV7-2 and J usage is TRBJ2-3; 14 nucleotides match TRBD2. The CDR3 consists of 16 residues. Losses at the gene ends were 5 bases for V and 3 bases for J; bases not matched to a gene: 4. Germline CDR1 reads SGHTA; CDR2 reads FQGNSA. DNA of the CDR3: TGTGCCAGCAGCAAACGGACTAGCGGGAGGACAGATACGCAGTATTTT. Protein sequence: CASSKRTSGRTDTQYF.

In this sample, this clone turned up a few times. The V and J genes are TRBV18 and TRBJ2-3, with 13 bases fitting TRBD2. V was clipped by 3 bases and J by 4 bases; unmatched bases: 10. CDR1 is KGHSH and CDR2 is LQKENI in the germline V gene. The CDR3 length is 18 residues. CDR3 protein: CASSPTWTSGSSPDTQYF. CDR3 bases: TGTGCCAGCTCACCCACCTGGACTAGCGGGAGTTCTCCAGATACGCAGTATTTT.

This clone was found once. The chain has TRBV19 and TRBJ1-5; 9 bases are a match to TRBD1. The CDR3 sequence is 16 residues long. Germline V CDR1 and CDR2: LNHDA, SQIVND (reference sequence). The junction had 6 bases not matched to a gene; V was cut back by 3 bases and J by 3 bases. The CDR3 coding sequence is TGTGCCAGTAGTATTTCGGGGACAGGGTACAATCAGCCCCAGCATTTT. It encodes CASSISGTGYNQPQHF.